What follows are 31 T cell receptor beta chains derived from one specimen sequenced in a study of T cell changes during pregnancy in multiple sclerosis. The table came from immunoSEQ multiplex PCR; TCRdb's copy has only in-frame clones and leaves some out. Seen here are some 130,000 clones, less than 97% observed once, and the top ten hold 0.44%. Material: peripheral blood, obtained after pregnancy. Receptor source: a female donor with multiple sclerosis, enrolled in a pregnancy study.

This chain connects TRBV5-4 to TRBJ2-2, with 11 positions matching TRBD2. CDR1 SGHNT and CDR2 YYREEE come from the germline V gene (reference sequence). With V trimmed by 0 bases and J by 4 bases, 5 bases remained unmatched. The CDR3 totals 17 residues. Here the CDR3 reads CASSLEPGLAATGELFF. In nucleotides, the CDR3 is TGTGCCAGCAGCTTGGAACCGGGACTAGCGGCCACCGGGGAGCTGTTTTTT.

In this sample, this clone turned up once. This chain joins TRBV5-1 and TRBJ2-1; 13 bases agree with TRBD2. The CDR3 is 17 residues long. From germline, CDR1 is SGHRS and CDR2 YFSETQ. Trimming at V came to 3 bases and at J to 1 base, leaving 4 bases not matched to a gene. The CDR3 DNA reads TGCGCCAGCAGCTGGGGACTAGCGGGGAAGTCCTACAATGAGCAGTTCTTC. Amino acids: CASSWGLAGKSYNEQFF. The full variable domain, with the rest looked up from reference TRBV5-1 and TRBJ2-1, is KAGVTQTPRYLIKTRGQQVTLSCSPISGHRSVSWYQQTPGQGLQFLFEYFSETQRNKGNFPGRFSGRQFSNSRSEMNVSTLELGDSALYLCASSWGLAGKSYNEQFFGPGTRLTVL.

CDR3 bases: TGTGCCAGCAGTTTATGGGGACAGGTCGGAAAACTGTTTTTT. The encoded protein is CASSLWGQVGKLFF. This chain joins TRBV28 and TRBJ1-4, with 8 bases that match TRBD1. CDR1 and CDR2 (germline): MDHEN, SYDVKM. Trimming cost V 0 bases and J 10 bases; bases outside gene matches: 4. The CDR3 consists of 14 residues.

In DNA form, the CDR3 reads TGTGCCAGCAGTTTACAAAACTCTGGGGCCAACGTCCTGACTTTC. Translated: CASSLQNSGANVLTF. The rearrangement joins TRBV28 to TRBJ2-6, with D hard to call. The CDR3 runs 15 residues. CDR1 is MDHEN, CDR2 SYDVKM, per germline. V was trimmed by 2 bases and J by 0 bases, leaving 5 bases between them.

The gene calls are TRBV7-9 and TRBJ1-5, with unresolved D. V lost 2 bases and J lost 6, with 5 bases in between. In germline, CDR1 is SEHNR, CDR2 FQNEAQ (reference sequence). This CDR3 contains 12 residues. CDR3 nucleotides: TGTGCCAGCAGCTTACAGGCTCAGCCCCAGCATTTT. The encoded protein is CASSLQAQPQHF. The variable domain in full, completed from reference TRBV7-9 and TRBJ1-5, reads DTGVSQNPRHKITKRGQNVTFRCDPISEHNRLYWYRQTLGQGPEFLTYFQNEAQLEKSRLLSDRFSAERPKGSFSTLEIQRTEQGDSAMYLCASSLQAQPQHFGDGTRLSIL.

This clone was counted once. J is TRBJ2-2 and V is TRBV7-3, with D tentatively TRBD2 (5 bases). Per germline, CDR1 SGHTA and CDR2 FQGTGA. The CDR3 is made up of 14 amino acids. Trimming pared 5 bases from V and 5 bases from J, leaving 12 bases between. For the CDR3, the DNA is TGTGCCAGCAGCCCCGCGGGTGGGACCGGGGAGCTGTTTTTT. This translates into CASSPAGGTGELFF.

This chain connects TRBV5-1 to TRBJ2-3; tentative D call: TRBD2 (6 bases). V dropped 4 bases and J dropped 8 bases, with 11 bases sitting between them. CDR1 is SGHRS, CDR2 YFSETQ, per germline. CDR3 length: 12 residues. The CDR3: CASSTGTATQYF. CDR3 coding DNA: TGCGCCAGCAGCACCGGGACTGCTACGCAGTATTTT.

This CDR3 is CASAPSGYNEQFF. The CDR3 nucleotides are TGTGCCAGCGCTCCGAGCGGGTACAATGAGCAGTTCTTC. The rearrangement uses TRBV6-5 and TRBJ2-1; D possibly corresponds to TRBD2 (6 bases). V lost 8 bases and J lost 4, with 12 bases in between. Germline V gives CDR1 MNHEY, CDR2 SVGAGI. This CDR3 is 13 amino acids long.

CDR3 region: CASSLAGQALNTEAFF. The CDR3 DNA follows: TGCGCCAGCAGCTTGGCCGGTCAGGCATTGAACACTGAAGCTTTCTTT. The chain combines TRBV5-1 with TRBJ1-1; D ambiguous. Germline V gives CDR1 SGHRS, CDR2 YFSETQ. With 0 bases removed from V and 0 bases from J, the gap between germline ends came to 12 bases. The CDR3 loop spans 16 amino acids.

The chain combines TRBV7-8 with TRBJ2-3, with unresolved D. V was clipped by 1 base and J by 4 bases, with 9 bases between them. The CDR3 loop spans 14 amino acids. Per germline, CDR1 SGHVS and CDR2 FQNEAQ. For the CDR3, the DNA is TGTGCCAGCAGCTTAGTTTTGGCCGCAGATACGCAGTATTTT. Translating it yields CASSLVLAADTQYF.

This chain uses TRBV19 with TRBJ2-7; 10 nucleotides align to TRBD1. The CDR3 sequence is 15 residues long. With 3 bases clipped from V and 7 bases from J, the junction kept 9 bases outside the gene matches. Germline assignment: CDR1 LNHDA and CDR2 SQIVND (reference sequence). The CDR3 DNA follows: TGTGCCAGTAGTATGGAAGGGACAGGGGTGGGTGAGCAGTACTTC. Its protein product is CASSMEGTGVGEQYF.

This chain connects TRBV19 to TRBJ1-1; unclear D gene. V gave up 2 bases and J gave up 1 base, with 11 bases separating them. From germline, CDR1 is LNHDA and CDR2 SQIVND (reference sequence). The CDR3 spans 15 residues. CDR3 loop: CASSIYGIENTEAFF. For the CDR3, the DNA is TGTGCCAGTAGTATATACGGGATCGAGAACACTGAAGCTTTCTTT.

The chain uses TRBV28 and TRBJ1-1; TRBD1 matches 7 bases. This CDR3 spans 16 amino acids. The V segment lost 5 bases and the J segment 1 base; nucleotides outside the gene matches: 10. Germline assignment: CDR1 MDHEN and CDR2 SYDVKM. The CDR3 region is CASSPPTGWENTEAFF. CDR3 nucleotide sequence: TGTGCCAGCAGTCCCCCGACAGGGTGGGAGAACACTGAAGCTTTCTTT.

The chain has TRBV29-1 and TRBJ2-5; D unclear. Germline CDR1 is SQVTM and CDR2 is ANQGSEA. The CDR3 spans 10 residues. Deletions cut 6 bases from V and 7 bases from J, with 9 bases between. The DNA for the CDR3 is TGCAGCGTCACTACCTTGACCCAGTACTTC. It translates to CSVTTLTQYF.

V gene TRBV7-2 combines with J gene TRBJ1-5; 10 bases match TRBD1. This CDR3 spans 17 amino acids. V lost 4 bases and J lost 2; bases outside the gene matches: 8. Germline V gene lookup returns CDR1 SGHTA and CDR2 FQGNSA. The CDR3 loop is CASSSWTGGNGNQPQHF. CDR3 sequence (DNA): TGTGCCAGCAGCTCCTGGACAGGGGGGAACGGCAATCAGCCCCAGCATTTT.

This sequence joins TRBV5-4 and TRBJ2-5; 7 positions agree with TRBD2. There are 20 residues in the CDR3. After removal of 1 base from V and 4 bases from J, the junction contained 22 bases not matched to a gene. The germline V gene encodes CDR1 SGHNT and CDR2 YYREEE (reference sequence). The CDR3 loop is CASSLFRGTNSAKMGETQYF. The DNA of the CDR3 is TGTGCCAGCAGCTTGTTTCGCGGGACTAACTCAGCAAAAATGGGAGAGACCCAGTACTTC.

The CDR3 reads CASSDPGLARHEQFF. The CDR3 bases are TGTGCCAGTAGTGACCCGGGACTAGCTCGGCATGAGCAGTTCTTC. The chain employs TRBV19 and TRBJ2-1, with 9 bases lining up with TRBD2. Germline loops: CDR1 LNHDA, CDR2 SQIVND (reference sequence). Trimming cost V 5 bases and J 8 bases; bases outside gene matches: 10. The CDR3 has 15 amino acids.

The chain's CDR3 is CASSMISYNEQFF. For the CDR3, the DNA is TGTGCCAGTAGTATGATCAGTTACAATGAGCAGTTCTTC. The J gene is TRBJ2-1, the V gene TRBV19; D unresolved. CDR1 is LNHDA, CDR2 SQIVND, per germline (reference sequence). The CDR3 has 13 residues. Trimming removed 3 bases at V and 4 bases at J, with 7 bases between.

The chain couples TRBV11-2 to TRBJ2-4; the match to TRBD1 covers 8 bases. CDR1 is SGHAT, CDR2 FQNNGV, per germline. V trimming: 8 bases; J trimming: 8 bases; junction bases outside the gene matches: 14. This CDR3 is built from 15 residues. CDR3 in amino acids: CASRRTGMMVDIQYF. CDR3 in DNA: TGTGCCAGCCGCAGGACAGGGATGATGGTAGACATTCAGTACTTC.

This clone was found a few times. The J gene is TRBJ1-1, the V gene TRBV19; TRBD1 matches at 8 bases. Germline V gives CDR1 LNHDA, CDR2 SQIVND (reference sequence). Trimming at V came to 6 bases and at J to 8 bases, leaving 5 bases not matched to a gene. There are 12 residues in the CDR3. CDR3 loop: CASSQGDREAFF. In nucleotides, the CDR3 is TGTGCCAGTAGCCAGGGGGACAGGGAAGCTTTCTTT.

The gene calls are TRBV27 and TRBJ2-1; 8 positions agree with TRBD1. With V trimmed by 5 bases and J by 9 bases, 9 bases remained unmatched. The CDR3 extends over 14 amino acids. The germline gives CDR1 MNHEY, CDR2 SMNVEV (reference sequence). The CDR3 reads CASSPGQGIGEQFF. The CDR3 nucleotides are TGTGCCAGCAGTCCCGGACAGGGTATCGGTGAGCAGTTCTTC.

This clone came up once. The CDR3 coding sequence is TGCGCCAGCAGCTTAAGGGGAGGGTTCGGCGGGGAGCTGTTTTTT. It encodes CASSLRGGFGGELFF. J is TRBJ2-2 and V is TRBV5-1, with 7 bases matching TRBD2. Per germline, CDR1 SGHRS and CDR2 YFSETQ. V shed 2 bases, J shed 7 bases, and the junction held 8 bases outside the gene matches. The CDR3 is made up of 15 amino acids.

The rearrangement joins TRBV7-8 to TRBJ2-1; D call uncertain. The CDR3 spans 11 residues. Germline V gene lookup returns CDR1 SGHVS and CDR2 FQNEAQ. Trimming removed 5 bases from V and 5 bases from J, with 4 bases in between. The CDR3 coding sequence is TGTGCCAGCAGCGAGGACAATGAGCAGTTCTTC. This codes for CASSEDNEQFF.

In nucleotides, the CDR3 is TGTGCCAGCAGCCTGCGACTAGCCGGTGAGCAGTTCTTC. This sequence encodes CASSLRLAGEQFF. V gene TRBV7-8 combines with J gene TRBJ2-1; 7 bases fit TRBD2. Trimming removed 5 bases from V and 9 bases from J; junction bases left unmatched: 7. The germline V gene has CDR1 SGHVS and CDR2 FQNEAQ. The CDR3 consists of 13 residues.

In its sample, this clone was seen a few times. The rearrangement uses TRBV4-1 and TRBJ2-2, with TRBD1 matching over 7 bases. Germline CDR1 is MGHRA and CDR2 is YSYEKL. V shed 3 bases and J 9 bases; nucleotides not matched to a gene: 10. CDR3 length: 15 residues. The CDR3, as DNA: TGCGCCAGCAGCCAGGGAATGACAGGGCTGAGGGAGCTGTTTTTT. Translation: CASSQGMTGLRELFF.

The rearrangement uses TRBV2 and TRBJ2-2; 14 bases agree with TRBD2. The length of the CDR3 is 16 residues. Germline CDR1 and CDR2: SNHLY and FYNNEI. V was pared by 6 bases and J by 5 bases, with 5 bases of the junction left unmatched. CDR3 loop: CASSGTSGRGTGELFF. The CDR3 bases are TGTGCCAGCAGCGGGACTAGCGGGAGAGGGACCGGGGAGCTGTTTTTT.

The rearrangement joins TRBV29-1 to TRBJ2-5, with 9 bases matching TRBD2. V dropped 4 bases and J dropped 2; count of bases not matched to a gene: 5. This CDR3 has 14 amino acids. The germline V gene has CDR1 SQVTM and CDR2 ANQGSEA. CDR3 residues: CSVGRSGGQETQYF. CDR3 DNA: TGCAGCGTTGGCCGCAGCGGGGGGCAAGAGACCCAGTACTTC. The variable domain in full, completed from reference TRBV29-1 and TRBJ2-5, reads SAVISQKPSRDICQRGTSLTIQCQVDSQVTMMFWYRQQPGQSLTLIATANQGSEATYESGFVIDKFPISRPNLTFSTLTVSNMSPEDSSIYLCSVGRSGGQETQYFGPGTRLLVL.

V is TRBV27 and J is TRBJ2-4; 7 bases agree with TRBD1. V was clipped by 4 bases and J by 7 bases; unmatched bases: 4. Germline V lookup: CDR1 MNHEY, CDR2 SMNVEV (reference sequence). This CDR3 contains 13 residues. The DNA of the CDR3 is TGTGCCAGCAGTTGGGACAGTTCGAACATTCAGTACTTC. The encoded protein is CASSWDSSNIQYF.

The genes are TRBV6-1 and TRBJ2-7; no clear D gene. CDR3 length: 14 amino acids. The germline V gene has CDR1 MNHNS and CDR2 SASEGT. DNA for the CDR3: TGTGCTTCCCAGCTTGAAGACACCTCCTACGAGCAGTACTTC. Its protein is CASQLEDTSYEQYF.

The rearrangement joins TRBV28 to TRBJ2-7; D is possibly TRBD2 (5 bases). The length of the CDR3 is 15 residues. V was pared by 2 bases and J by 0 bases, with 11 bases between. Germline CDR1 and CDR2: MDHEN and SYDVKM. CDR3 residues: CASSLTGLSSYEQYF. CDR3 in DNA: TGTGCCAGCAGTTTAACGGGGTTGAGCTCCTACGAGCAGTACTTC.

CDR3 in amino acids: CSVAGTSGGVETQYF. The DNA for the CDR3 is TGCAGCGTTGCAGGGACTAGCGGTGGGGTGGAGACCCAGTACTTC. This rearrangement joins TRBV29-1 to TRBJ2-5; 11 bases fit TRBD2. Germline V gene data show CDR1 as SQVTM and CDR2 as ANQGSEA. V lost 4 bases to trimming and J lost 5 bases; unmatched junction nucleotides: 9. The CDR3 has 15 amino acids.